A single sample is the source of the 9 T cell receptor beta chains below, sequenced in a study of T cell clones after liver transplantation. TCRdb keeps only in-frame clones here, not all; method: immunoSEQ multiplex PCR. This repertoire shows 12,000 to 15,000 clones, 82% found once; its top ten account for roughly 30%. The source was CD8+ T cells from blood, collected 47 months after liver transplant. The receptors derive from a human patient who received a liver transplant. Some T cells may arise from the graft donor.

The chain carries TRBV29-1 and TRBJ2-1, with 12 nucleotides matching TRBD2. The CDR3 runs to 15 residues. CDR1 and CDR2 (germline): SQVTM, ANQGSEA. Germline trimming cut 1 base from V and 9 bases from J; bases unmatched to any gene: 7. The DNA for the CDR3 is TGCAGCGTTGAAGGAACGCTAGCGGGGGGGACTGAGCAGTTCTTC. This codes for CSVEGTLAGGTEQFF.

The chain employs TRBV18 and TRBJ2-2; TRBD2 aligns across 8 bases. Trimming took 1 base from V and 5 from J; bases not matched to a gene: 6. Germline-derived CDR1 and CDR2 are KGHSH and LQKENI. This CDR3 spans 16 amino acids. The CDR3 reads CASSPQAGGETGELFF. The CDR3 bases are TGTGCCAGCTCACCACAGGCGGGAGGAGAAACCGGGGAGCTGTTTTTT.

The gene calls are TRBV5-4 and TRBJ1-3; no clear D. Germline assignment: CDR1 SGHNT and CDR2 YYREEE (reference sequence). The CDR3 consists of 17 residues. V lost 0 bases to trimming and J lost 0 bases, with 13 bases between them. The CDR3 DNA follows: TGTGCCAGCAGCTTGGGGCCCCAGGAGGTCTCTGGAAACACCATATATTTT. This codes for CASSLGPQEVSGNTIYF.

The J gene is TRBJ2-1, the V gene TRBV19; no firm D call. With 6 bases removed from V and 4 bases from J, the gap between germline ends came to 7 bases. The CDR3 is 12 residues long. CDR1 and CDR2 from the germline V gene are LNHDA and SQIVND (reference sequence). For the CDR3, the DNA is TGTGCCAGTAGCTCTACTTACAATGAGCAGTTCTTC. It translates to CASSSTYNEQFF.

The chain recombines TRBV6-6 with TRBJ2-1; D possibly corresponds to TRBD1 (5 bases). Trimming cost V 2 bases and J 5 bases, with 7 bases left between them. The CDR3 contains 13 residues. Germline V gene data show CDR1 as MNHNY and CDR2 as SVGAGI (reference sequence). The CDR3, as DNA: TGTGCCAGCAGTTACGGGGCCAACAATGAGCAGTTCTTC. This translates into CASSYGANNEQFF.

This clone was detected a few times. This CDR3 is CASRLDRGGLGGNQPQHF. CDR3 DNA sequence: TGTGCCAGCAGATTAGACAGGGGGGGTCTCGGCGGCAATCAGCCCCAGCATTTT. J is TRBJ1-5 and V is TRBV16, with 9 bases identical to TRBD1. This CDR3 comprises 18 residues. V was clipped by 6 bases and J by 2 bases; unmatched bases: 14. Germline-derived CDR1 and CDR2 are KGHSY and FQNENV.

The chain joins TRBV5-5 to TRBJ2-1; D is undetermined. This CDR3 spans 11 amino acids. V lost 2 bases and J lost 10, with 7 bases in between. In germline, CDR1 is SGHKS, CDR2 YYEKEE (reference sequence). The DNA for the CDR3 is TGTGCCAGCAGCTTCTCTTTGGAGCAGTTCTTC. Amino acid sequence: CASSFSLEQFF.

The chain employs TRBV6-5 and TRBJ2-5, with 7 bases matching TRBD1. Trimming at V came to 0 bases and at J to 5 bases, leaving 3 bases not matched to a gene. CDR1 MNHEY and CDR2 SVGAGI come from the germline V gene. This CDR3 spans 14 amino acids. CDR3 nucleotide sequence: TGTGCCAGCAGTTACTCGACAGGGCTCGAGACCCAGTACTTC. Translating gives CASSYSTGLETQYF.

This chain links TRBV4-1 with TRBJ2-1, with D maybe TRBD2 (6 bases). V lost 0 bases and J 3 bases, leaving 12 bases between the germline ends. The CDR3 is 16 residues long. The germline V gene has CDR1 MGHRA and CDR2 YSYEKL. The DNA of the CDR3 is TGCGCCAGCAGCCAAGATCGGGGGTCAAGCTACAATGAGCAGTTCTTC. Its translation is CASSQDRGSSYNEQFF.